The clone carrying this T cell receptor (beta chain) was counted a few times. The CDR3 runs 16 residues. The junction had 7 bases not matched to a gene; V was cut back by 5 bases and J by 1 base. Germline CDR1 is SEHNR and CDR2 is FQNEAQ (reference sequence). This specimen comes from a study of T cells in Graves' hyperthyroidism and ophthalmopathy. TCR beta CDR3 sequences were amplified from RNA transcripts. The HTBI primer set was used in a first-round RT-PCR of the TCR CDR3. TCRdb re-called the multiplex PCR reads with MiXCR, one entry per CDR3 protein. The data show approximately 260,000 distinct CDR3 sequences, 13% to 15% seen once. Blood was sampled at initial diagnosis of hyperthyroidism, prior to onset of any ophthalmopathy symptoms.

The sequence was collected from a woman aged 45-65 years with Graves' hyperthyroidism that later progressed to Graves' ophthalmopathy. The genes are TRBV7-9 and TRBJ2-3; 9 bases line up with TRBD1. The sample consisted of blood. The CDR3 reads CASSPRTGEGTDTQYF. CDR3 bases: TGTGCCAGCAGCCCCCGGACAGGGGAGGGCACAGATACGCAGTATTTT.